This T cell receptor (beta chain) came from a study of T-cell memory formation after mild COVID-19. Findings of the study overall: Chiefly within CM and EM were the contracting CD4+ clones; CD8+ ones were within EMRA.

Each CDR3 protein is one row after TCRdb ran MiXCR on the 5' RACE reads. The sample records under 350,000 distinct CDR3 sequences, roughly 17% being singletons. This CDR3 is 12 amino acids long. V shed 2 bases and J shed 6 bases, with 8 bases lying between them. Concerning this clonotype: Its antigen is unknown.

The specimen was PBMCs or a T cell subset sorted from them (not recorded which). The sequence came from a young man who had mild COVID-19 (a few samples of this study predate the infection). Cell type and time point are not known. V and J are TRBV12-3 or TRBV12-4 and TRBJ2-7; D uncertain. CDR3 sequence: CASSLNLGEQYF. Here the CDR3 DNA reads TGTGCCAGCAGTTTAAACTTGGGCGAGCAGTACTTC.